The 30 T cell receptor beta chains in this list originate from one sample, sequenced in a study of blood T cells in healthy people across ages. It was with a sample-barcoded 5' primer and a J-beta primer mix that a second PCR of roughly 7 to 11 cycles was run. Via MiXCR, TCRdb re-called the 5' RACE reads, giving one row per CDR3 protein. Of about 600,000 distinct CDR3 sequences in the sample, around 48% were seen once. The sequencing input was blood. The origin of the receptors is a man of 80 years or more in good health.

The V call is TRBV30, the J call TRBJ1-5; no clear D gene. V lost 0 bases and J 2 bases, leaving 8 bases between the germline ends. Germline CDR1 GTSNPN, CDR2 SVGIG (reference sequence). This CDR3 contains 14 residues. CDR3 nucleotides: TGTGCCTGGAGTGTATTAGGCCGCAATCAGCCCCAGCATTTT. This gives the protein CAWSVLGRNQPQHF.

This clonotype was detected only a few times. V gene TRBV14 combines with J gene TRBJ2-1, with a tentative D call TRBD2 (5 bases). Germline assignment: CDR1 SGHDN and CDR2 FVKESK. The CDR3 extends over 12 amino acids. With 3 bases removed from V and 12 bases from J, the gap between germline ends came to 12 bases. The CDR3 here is CASSHRLAVQFF. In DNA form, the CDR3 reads TGTGCCAGCAGCCACAGGCTAGCCGTGCAGTTCTTC.

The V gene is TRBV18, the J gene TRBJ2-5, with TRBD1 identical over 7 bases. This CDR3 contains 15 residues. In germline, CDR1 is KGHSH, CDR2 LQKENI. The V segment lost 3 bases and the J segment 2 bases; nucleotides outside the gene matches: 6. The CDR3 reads CASSPNQGVQETQYF. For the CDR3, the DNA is TGTGCCAGCTCACCGAATCAGGGGGTTCAAGAGACCCAGTACTTC.

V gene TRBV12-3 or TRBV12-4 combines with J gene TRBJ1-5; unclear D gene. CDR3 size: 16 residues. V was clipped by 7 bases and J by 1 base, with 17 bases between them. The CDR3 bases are TGTGCCAGCACGCCGCTTGGCCCGAGGAGCAATCAGCCCCAGCATTTT. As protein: CASTPLGPRSNQPQHF.

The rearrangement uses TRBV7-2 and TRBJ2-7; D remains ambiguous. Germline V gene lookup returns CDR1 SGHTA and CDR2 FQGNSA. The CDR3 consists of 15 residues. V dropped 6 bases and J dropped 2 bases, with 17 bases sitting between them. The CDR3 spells CASSIGRIGTYEQYF. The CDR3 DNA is TGTGCCAGCAGTATCGGACGGATTGGCACCTACGAGCAGTACTTC.

The CDR3 is CASSQSWTGGYEQYF. The CDR3 DNA sequence: TGTGCCAGCAGCCAATCTTGGACAGGGGGCTACGAGCAGTACTTC. V usage is TRBV3-1 and J usage is TRBJ2-7; 10 bases are shared with TRBD1. The CDR3 loop spans 15 amino acids. V was pared by 2 bases and J by 3 bases, with 4 bases of the junction left unmatched. Germline lookup yields CDR1 LGHDT and CDR2 YNNKEL (reference sequence).

The CDR3 DNA follows: TGCAGTGCTAGGACCTCCCGGACTAGTACTTACGAGCAGTACTTC. As protein: CSARTSRTSTYEQYF. V gene TRBV20-1 combines with J gene TRBJ2-7; TRBD2 agrees at 7 bases. The J segment lost 4 bases and the V segment lost 3 bases, leaving 12 bases of the junction unmatched. Looked up from germline, CDR1 is DFQATT and CDR2 is SNEGSKA (reference sequence). This CDR3 comprises 15 residues.

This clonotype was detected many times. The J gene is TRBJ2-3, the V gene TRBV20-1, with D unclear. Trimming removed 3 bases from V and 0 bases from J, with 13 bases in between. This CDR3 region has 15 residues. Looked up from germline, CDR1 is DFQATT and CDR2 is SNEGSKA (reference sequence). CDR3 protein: CSASTNQVSTDTQYF. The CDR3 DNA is TGCAGTGCTAGTACTAACCAGGTTAGCACAGATACGCAGTATTTT.

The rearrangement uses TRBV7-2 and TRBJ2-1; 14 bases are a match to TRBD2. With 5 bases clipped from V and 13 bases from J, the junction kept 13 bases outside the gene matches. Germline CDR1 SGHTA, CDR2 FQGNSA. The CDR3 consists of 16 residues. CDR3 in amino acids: CASSRGTSGSQVTQFF. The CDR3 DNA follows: TGTGCCAGCAGCCGAGGGACTAGCGGGAGTCAGGTGACCCAGTTCTTC. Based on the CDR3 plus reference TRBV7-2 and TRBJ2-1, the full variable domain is GAGVSQSPSNKVTEKGKDVELRCDPISGHTALYWYRQSLGQGLEFLIYFQGNSAPDKSGLPSDRFSAERTGGSVSTLTIQRTQQEDSAVYLCASSRGTSGSQVTQFFGPGTRLTVL.

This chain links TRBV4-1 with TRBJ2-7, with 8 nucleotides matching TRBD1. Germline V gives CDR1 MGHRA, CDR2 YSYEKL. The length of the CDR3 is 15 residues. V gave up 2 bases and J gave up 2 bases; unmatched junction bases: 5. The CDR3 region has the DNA TGCGCCAGCAGCCAACCGGGACAGGCCCCCTACGAGCAGTACTTC. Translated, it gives CASSQPGQAPYEQYF.

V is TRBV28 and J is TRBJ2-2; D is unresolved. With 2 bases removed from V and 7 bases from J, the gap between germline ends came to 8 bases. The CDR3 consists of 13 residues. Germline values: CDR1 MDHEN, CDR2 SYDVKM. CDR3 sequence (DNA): TGTGCCAGCAGTTTACCGGCCTACGGGGAGCTGTTTTTT. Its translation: CASSLPAYGELFF.

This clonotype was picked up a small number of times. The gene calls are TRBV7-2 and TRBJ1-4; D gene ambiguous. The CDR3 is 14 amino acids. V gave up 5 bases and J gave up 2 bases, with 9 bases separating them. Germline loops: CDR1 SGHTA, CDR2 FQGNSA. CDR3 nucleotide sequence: TGTGCCAGCAGCGCCGAGTGGACTAATGAAAAACTGTTTTTT. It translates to CASSAEWTNEKLFF.

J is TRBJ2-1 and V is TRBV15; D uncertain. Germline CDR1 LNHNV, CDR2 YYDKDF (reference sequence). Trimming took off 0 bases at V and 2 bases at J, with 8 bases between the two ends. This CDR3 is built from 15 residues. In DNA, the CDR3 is TGTGCCACCAGCAGAGATCCCGAGACCTACAATGAGCAGTTCTTC. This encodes CATSRDPETYNEQFF.

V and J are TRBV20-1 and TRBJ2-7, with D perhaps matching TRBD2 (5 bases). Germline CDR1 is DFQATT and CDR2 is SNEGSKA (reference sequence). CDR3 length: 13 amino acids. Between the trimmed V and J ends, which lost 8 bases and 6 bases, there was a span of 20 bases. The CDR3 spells CSQRTSGESEQYF. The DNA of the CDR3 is TGCAGTCAGAGAACCTCCGGGGAAAGCGAGCAGTACTTC.

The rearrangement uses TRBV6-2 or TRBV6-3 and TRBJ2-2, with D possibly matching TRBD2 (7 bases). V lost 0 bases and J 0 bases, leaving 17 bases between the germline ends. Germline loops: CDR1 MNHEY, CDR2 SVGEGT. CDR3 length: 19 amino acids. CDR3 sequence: CASSYSSRGGASNTGELFF. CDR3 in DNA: TGTGCCAGCAGTTACTCTTCTCGTGGGGGGGCTTCGAACACCGGGGAGCTGTTTTTT.

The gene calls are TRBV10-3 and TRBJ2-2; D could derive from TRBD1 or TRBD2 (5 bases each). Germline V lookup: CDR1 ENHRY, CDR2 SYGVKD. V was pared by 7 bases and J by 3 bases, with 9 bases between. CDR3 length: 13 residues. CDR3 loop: CAITGTDTGELFF. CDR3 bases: TGTGCCATCACCGGGACGGACACCGGGGAGCTGTTTTTT.

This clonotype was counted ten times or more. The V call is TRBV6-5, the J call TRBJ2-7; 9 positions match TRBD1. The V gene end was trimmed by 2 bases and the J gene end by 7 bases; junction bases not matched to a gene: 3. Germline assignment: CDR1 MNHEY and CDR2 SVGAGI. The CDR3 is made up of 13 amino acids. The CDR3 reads CASSYRQGGEQYF. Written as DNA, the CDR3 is TGTGCCAGCAGTTACCGACAGGGGGGTGAGCAGTACTTC.

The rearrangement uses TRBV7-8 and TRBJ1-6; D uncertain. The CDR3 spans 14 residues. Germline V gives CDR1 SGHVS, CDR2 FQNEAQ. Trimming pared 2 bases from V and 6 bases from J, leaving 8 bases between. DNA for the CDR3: TGTGCCAGCAGCTTACGGAGGGTTAATTCACCCCTCCACTTT. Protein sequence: CASSLRRVNSPLHF.

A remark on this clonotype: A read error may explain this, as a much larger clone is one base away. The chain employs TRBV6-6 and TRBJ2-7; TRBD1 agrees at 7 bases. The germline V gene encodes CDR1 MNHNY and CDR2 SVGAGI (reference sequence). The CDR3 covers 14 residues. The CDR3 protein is CASGYSTGNYEQYF. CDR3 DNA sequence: TGTGCCAGCGGTTACTCGACAGGGAACTACGAGCAGTACTTC.

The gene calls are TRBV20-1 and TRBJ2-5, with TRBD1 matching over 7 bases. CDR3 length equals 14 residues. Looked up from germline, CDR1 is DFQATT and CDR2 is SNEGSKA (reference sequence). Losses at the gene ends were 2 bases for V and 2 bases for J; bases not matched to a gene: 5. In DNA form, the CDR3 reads TGCAGTGCTAGACGTAGGGACAGACAAGAGACCCAGTACTTC. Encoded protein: CSARRRDRQETQYF.

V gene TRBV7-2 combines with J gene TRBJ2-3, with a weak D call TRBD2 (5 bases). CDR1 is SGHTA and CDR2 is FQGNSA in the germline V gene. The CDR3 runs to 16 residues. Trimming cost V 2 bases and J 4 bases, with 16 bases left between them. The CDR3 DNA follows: TGTGCCAGCAGCTTAAGGAGCGGAGGCTCCGCAGATACGCAGTATTTT. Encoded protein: CASSLRSGGSADTQYF.

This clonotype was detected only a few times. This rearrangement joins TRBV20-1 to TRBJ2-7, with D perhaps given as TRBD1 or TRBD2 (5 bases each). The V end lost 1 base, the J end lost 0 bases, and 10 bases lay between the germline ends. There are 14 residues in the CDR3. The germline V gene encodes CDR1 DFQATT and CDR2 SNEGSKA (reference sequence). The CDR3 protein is CSARAMGPSYEQYF. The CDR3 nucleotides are TGCAGTGCTAGAGCTATGGGACCCTCCTACGAGCAGTACTTC.

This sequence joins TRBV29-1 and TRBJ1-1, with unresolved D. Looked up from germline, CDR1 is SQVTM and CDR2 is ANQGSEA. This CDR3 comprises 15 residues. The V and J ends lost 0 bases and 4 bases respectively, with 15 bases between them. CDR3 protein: CSVEDRRGRATEAFF. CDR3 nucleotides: TGCAGCGTTGAAGATCGGCGGGGTAGGGCCACTGAAGCTTTCTTT.

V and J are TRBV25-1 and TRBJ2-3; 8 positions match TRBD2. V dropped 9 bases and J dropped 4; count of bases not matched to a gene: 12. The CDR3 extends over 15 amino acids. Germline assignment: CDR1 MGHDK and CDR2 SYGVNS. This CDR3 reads CASASHSGSPDTQYF. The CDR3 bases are TGTGCCAGTGCTTCCCACAGCGGGAGCCCAGATACGCAGTATTTT.

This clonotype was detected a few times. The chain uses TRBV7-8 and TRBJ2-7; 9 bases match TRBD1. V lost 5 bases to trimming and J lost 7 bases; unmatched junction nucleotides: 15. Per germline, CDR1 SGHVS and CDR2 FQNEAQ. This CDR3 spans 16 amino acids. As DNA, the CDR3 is TGTGCCAGCAGCACCAGAACGACCGGGACAGGGAATGAGCAGTACTTC. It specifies CASSTRTTGTGNEQYF.

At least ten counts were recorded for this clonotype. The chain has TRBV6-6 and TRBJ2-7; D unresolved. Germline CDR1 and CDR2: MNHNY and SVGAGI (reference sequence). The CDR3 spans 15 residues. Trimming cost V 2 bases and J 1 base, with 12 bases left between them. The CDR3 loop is CASSYLTDRSYEQYF. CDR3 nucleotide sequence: TGTGCCAGCAGTTACCTCACAGATAGGTCCTACGAGCAGTACTTC.

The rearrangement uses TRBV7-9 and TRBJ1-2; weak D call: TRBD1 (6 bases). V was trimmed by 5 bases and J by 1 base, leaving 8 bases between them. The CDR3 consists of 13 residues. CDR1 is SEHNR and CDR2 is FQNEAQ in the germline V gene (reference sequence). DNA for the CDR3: TGTGCCAGCAGCGCAGGGGATAACTATGGCTACACCTTC. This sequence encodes CASSAGDNYGYTF.

CDR3 nucleotides: TGTGCCAGCAGTTACTGGGCAGGGGATACGCAGTATTTT. This gives the protein CASSYWAGDTQYF. This chain joins TRBV6-5 and TRBJ2-3; maybe TRBD1 (5 bases). V was cut by 1 base and J by 6 bases, with 8 bases left in between. Germline V gene lookup returns CDR1 MNHEY and CDR2 SVGAGI. CDR3 length: 13 residues.

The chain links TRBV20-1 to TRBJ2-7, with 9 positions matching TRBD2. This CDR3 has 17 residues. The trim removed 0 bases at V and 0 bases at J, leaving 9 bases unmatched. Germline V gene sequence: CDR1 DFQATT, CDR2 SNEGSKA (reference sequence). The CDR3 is CSARDLRGSGSSYEQYF. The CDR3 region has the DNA TGCAGTGCTAGAGATCTGAGGGGTAGCGGGAGCTCCTACGAGCAGTACTTC.

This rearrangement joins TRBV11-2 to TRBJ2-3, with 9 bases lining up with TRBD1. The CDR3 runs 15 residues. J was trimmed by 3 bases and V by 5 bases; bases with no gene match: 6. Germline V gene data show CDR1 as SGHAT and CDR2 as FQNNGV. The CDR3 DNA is TGTGCCAGCAGCAGAAGGACAGGGGAAACAGATACGCAGTATTTT. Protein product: CASSRRTGETDTQYF.